These 26 T cell receptor beta chains came from one sample sequenced in a study of CD8+CD57+ T cells in acquired aplastic anemia. CDR3 and TCR beta VDJ profiling relied on a genomic DNA template. Each CDR3 protein is one row after TCRdb ran MiXCR on the reads. The top ten hold roughly 1.2% of the sample, which has some 150,000 distinct CDR3 sequences, about 45% seen once. The authors sequenced patients whose flow cytometry had shown CD8+CD57+ cell expansion. Sequenced sample: sorted CD4+, CD8+, or CD8+CD57+ T cells (not recorded which) from PBMCs. These receptors were taken from a human donor with aplastic anemia.

The V gene is TRBV10-2, the J gene TRBJ2-7, with 7 positions matching TRBD1. Germline assignment: CDR1 WSHSY and CDR2 SAAADI. Trimming took 10 bases from V and 1 from J; bases not matched to a gene: 4. The CDR3 sequence is 12 residues long. CDR3 sequence reads: CATRDRSYEQYF. CDR3 sequence (DNA): TGCGCCACCCGGGACAGATCCTACGAGCAGTACTTC.

To note about this clonotype: A much larger clone lies one base from this, so it may be a read error. The chain employs TRBV2 and TRBJ2-3; D is perhaps TRBD2 (6 bases). The CDR3 runs to 15 residues. Germline lookup yields CDR1 SNHLY and CDR2 FYNNEI. In DNA form, the CDR3 reads TGTGCCAGCACCTTGGGACTTACTAGCACAGATACGAAGTATTTT. Protein product: CASTLGLTSTDTKYF.

Concerning this clonotype itself: The junction does not match germline at one end; this may be a read error. V gene TRBV3-1 combines with J gene TRBJ2-1; no definite D call. Germline V gene lookup returns CDR1 LGHDT and CDR2 YNNKEL (reference sequence). This CDR3 spans 15 amino acids. The CDR3 DNA reads TGTGCCAGCAGCCAAGAAAGCCCTGTTGGCAATGAGCAGCTCTTC. Translated: CASSQESPVGNEQLF.

This clonotype was detected ten times or more. V is TRBV12-3 or TRBV12-4 and J is TRBJ1-1, with 8 bases fitting TRBD1. V lost 3 bases, J lost 11 bases, and 14 bases stayed unmatched. The CDR3 loop spans 15 amino acids. The DNA of the CDR3 is TGTGCCAGCAGTTTGAGTAGGGGACAGGTGGGGGAGGCTTTCTTT. Its translation is CASSLSRGQVGEAFF.

This clonotype was observed at least ten times. V gene TRBV12-3 or TRBV12-4 combines with J gene TRBJ2-5; D gene uncertain. The ends were cut back, 2 bases at V and 5 bases at J, with 9 bases in the middle. The CDR3 loop spans 13 amino acids. CDR3 DNA sequence: TGTGCCAGCAGTTTATGGCTATTCGAGACCCAGTACTTC. It codes for CASSLWLFETQYF.

In its sample, this clonotype was seen many times. The chain employs TRBV5-4 and TRBJ2-5; a weak D match, TRBD1 (6 bases). Trimming shortened V by 4 bases and J by 5 bases, and 9 bases separated the two germline ends. In germline, CDR1 is SGHNT, CDR2 YYREEE (reference sequence). This CDR3 region has 12 residues. Here the CDR3 reads CASSRTGETQYF. DNA of the CDR3: TGTGCCAGCAGCCGAACAGGGGAGACCCAGTACTTC.

This clonotype has a count of ten or more. The genes are TRBV10-2 and TRBJ1-2; D might be TRBD1 (6 bases). CDR3 length: 14 residues. Germline V gene sequence: CDR1 WSHSY, CDR2 SAAADI. V was trimmed by 7 bases and J by 8 bases, leaving 20 bases between them. Written as DNA, the CDR3 is TGCGCCAGCACCGCGGGACAATCCCTCGGAGGCTACACCTTC. As protein: CASTAGQSLGGYTF.

The chain links TRBV10-3 to TRBJ2-1, with a possible D match to TRBD2 (6 bases). V lost 7 bases, J lost 1 base, and 11 bases lay in between. The germline CDR1 and CDR2 sequences are ENHRY and SYGVKD. This CDR3 region has 14 residues. CDR3: CAIMGGKSYNEQFF. In nucleotides, the CDR3 is TGTGCCATCATGGGAGGCAAATCCTACAATGAGCAGTTCTTC.

In this sample, this clonotype turned up many times. This chain links TRBV12-3 or TRBV12-4 with TRBJ1-5, with 7 bases lining up with TRBD1. After removal of 3 bases from V and 7 bases from J, the junction contained 9 bases not matched to a gene. The CDR3 is 15 amino acids. DNA of the CDR3: TGTGCCAGCAGTTTGAGGGGGCGGTACGGACAGCCCCAGCATTTT. Residues: CASSLRGRYGQPQHF.

J is TRBJ2-1 and V is TRBV10-3, with D uncertain. Germline CDR1 ENHRY, CDR2 SYGVKD. There are 13 residues in the CDR3. V lost 8 bases and J lost 7, with 15 bases in between. CDR3 DNA sequence: TGTGCCATCCGACCTCCGGTCGGGAATGAGCAGTTCTTC. As protein: CAIRPPVGNEQFF.

In DNA form, the CDR3 reads TGTGCCAGTATCGAGGGTAGGAGGAACACTGAAGCTTTCTTT. It is translated as CASIEGRRNTEAFF. The chain carries TRBV19 and TRBJ1-1, with D unclear. Per germline, CDR1 LNHDA and CDR2 SQIVND (reference sequence). The V end was cut by 7 bases, the J end by 1 base, with 13 bases between. This CDR3 contains 14 residues. Supplemented by reference TRBV19 and TRBJ1-1, the full variable domain reads DGGITQSPKYLFRKEGQNVTLSCEQNLNHDAMYWYRQDPGQGLRLIYYSQIVNDFQKGDIAEGYSVSREKKESFPLTVTSAQKNPTAFYLCASIEGRRNTEAFFGQGTRLTVV.

This clonotype was seen at least ten times. The CDR3 protein is CASSDGPYNSPLHF. The DNA for the CDR3 is TGTGCCAGCAGTGACGGTCCGTATAATTCACCCCTCCACTTT. This rearrangement joins TRBV6-4 to TRBJ1-6; D remains unclear. The germline V and J ends were trimmed by 2 bases and 4 bases, with 6 bases remaining between them. Germline loops: CDR1 MRHNA, CDR2 SNTAGT. This CDR3 has 14 amino acids.

This sequence joins TRBV10-3 and TRBJ2-7; 8 bases are shared with TRBD2. The CDR3 runs 16 residues. CDR1 is ENHRY and CDR2 is SYGVKD in the germline V gene. The V segment lost 0 bases and the J segment 3 bases; nucleotides outside the gene matches: 7. The CDR3 nucleotides are TGTGCCATCAGTGAGTCGGTGAGCGGGAGTCGCTACGAGCAGTACTTC. It codes for CAISESVSGSRYEQYF.

The CDR3 DNA reads TGTGCCACCAGTGATTCGAGCGGGGCCGGGGGCTACACCTTC. It codes for CATSDSSGAGGYTF. The chain employs TRBV24-1 and TRBJ1-2, with D possibly matching TRBD1 (5 bases). Trimming cost V 2 bases and J 8 bases, with 14 bases left between them. The CDR3 spans 14 residues. Germline V gene lookup returns CDR1 KGHDR and CDR2 SFDVKD.

This clonotype was counted only a few times. This CDR3 is missing its conserved last phenylalanine or tryptophan, likely due to a read error. The limits of the CDR3 on the DNA are not certain, so only TCRdb's listed CDR3 is given. The rearrangement uses TRBV5-6 and TRBJ2-5; TRBD2 is taken as the D call from the table, unchecked against the DNA. Inclusive of both ends, the CDR3 amounts to 8 amino acids. Germline V gene lookup returns CDR1 SGHDT and CDR2 YYEEEE. CDR3 sequence: CASSLIAG.

This clonotype was recorded only once. This chain connects TRBV14 to TRBJ2-2; the D call may be TRBD1 or TRBD2 (5 bases each). Trimming took 1 base from V and 5 from J, leaving 8 bases between them. Germline V gene lookup returns CDR1 SGHDN and CDR2 FVKESK. CDR3 length: 14 amino acids. CDR3 sequence reads: CASSQVRGTGELFF. The CDR3, as DNA: TGTGCCAGCAGCCAAGTGAGGGGTACCGGGGAGCTGTTTTTT.

The J gene is TRBJ1-3, the V gene TRBV7-3, with D tentatively TRBD1 (6 bases). The ends were cut back, 4 bases at V and 0 bases at J, with 10 bases in the middle. The CDR3 is 15 residues long. Germline V gene lookup returns CDR1 SGHTA and CDR2 FQGTGA. The CDR3 spells CASSSDSHSGNTIYF. In nucleotides, the CDR3 is TGTGCCAGCAGCTCGGACAGCCACTCTGGAAACACCATATATTTT. Full variable domain (missing parts from reference TRBV7-3 and TRBJ1-3): GAGVSQTPSNKVTEKGKYVELRCDPISGHTALYWYRQSLGQGPEFLIYFQGTGAADDSGLPNDRFFAVRPEGSVSTLKIQRTERGDSAVYLCASSSDSHSGNTIYFGEGSWLTVV.

In this sample, this clonotype turned up a few times. This sequence joins TRBV20-1 and TRBJ2-5; no firm D call. The V and J ends lost 6 bases and 3 bases respectively, with 11 bases between them. The germline V gene has CDR1 DFQATT and CDR2 SNEGSKA (reference sequence). CDR3 size: 12 residues. The CDR3 nucleotides are TGCAGTGCCCCCGCAACGAAAGAGACCCAGTACTTC. This gives the protein CSAPATKETQYF.

This clonotype was detected many times. The CDR3 nucleotides read TGTGCCAGCAGCCAAGTAGATCGGAGAAACACTGAAGCTTTCTTT. Amino acids: CASSQVDRRNTEAFF. V gene TRBV14 combines with J gene TRBJ1-1; D ambiguous. V lost 1 base, J lost 2 bases, and 11 bases lay in between. Germline CDR1 is SGHDN and CDR2 is FVKESK. The CDR3 totals 15 residues. Drawing the rest from reference TRBV14 and TRBJ1-1, the complete variable domain is EAGVTQFPSHSVIEKGQTVTLRCDPISGHDNLYWYRRVMGKEIKFLLHFVKESKQDESGMPNNRFLAERTGGTYSTLKVQPAELEDSGVYFCASSQVDRRNTEAFFGQGTRLTVV.

This clonotype was observed many times. The chain uses TRBV19 and TRBJ1-3, with a tentative D call TRBD1 (6 bases). The CDR3 covers 14 residues. Per the germline V gene, CDR1 is LNHDA and CDR2 is SQIVND (reference sequence). Trimming shortened V by 5 bases and J by 2 bases, and 10 bases separated the two germline ends. Here the CDR3 reads CASSQQGAGNTIYF. In nucleotides, the CDR3 is TGTGCCAGTAGTCAACAGGGCGCTGGAAACACCATATATTTT.

The J gene is TRBJ2-7, the V gene TRBV20-1, with D possibly being TRBD1 or TRBD2 (5 bases each). The J call is in doubt because the DNA end fits TRBJ2-5 better. The CDR3 totals 13 residues. Per the germline V gene, CDR1 is DFQATT and CDR2 is SNEGSKA (reference sequence). The CDR3 here is CSALGTSRETQYF. In DNA form, the CDR3 reads TGCAGTGCCCTGGGGACGTCGCGGGAGACCCAGTACTTC.

Worth noting for this clonotype: Since the CDR3 does not end with the conserved phenylalanine or tryptophan, this likely comes from a read error. This sequence joins TRBV19 and TRBJ1-1; D ambiguous. The CDR3 spans 12 residues. The V end lost 5 bases, the J end lost 1 base, and 5 bases lay between the germline ends. The V gene's germline CDR1 is LNHDA and CDR2 SQIVND (reference sequence). As DNA, the CDR3 is TGTGCCAGTAGTGGGAGGAACACTGAAGCTTTCCTT. It codes for CASSGRNTEAFL.

This clonotype was picked up many times. V and J are TRBV7-2 and TRBJ1-3; tentatively, D is TRBD1 (5 bases). Germline V gene data show CDR1 as SGHTA and CDR2 as FQGNSA. The length of the CDR3 is 16 residues. Trimming cost V 5 bases and J 1 base, with 15 bases left between them. CDR3 bases: TGTGCCAGCAGCCGCTCGGGGCGCTCGTCTGGAAACACCATATATTTT. Translating it yields CASSRSGRSSGNTIYF.

The rearrangement links TRBV11-2 to TRBJ2-1; D uncertain. The germline V gene encodes CDR1 SGHAT and CDR2 FQNNGV. The CDR3 loop spans 13 amino acids. The V end lost 1 base, the J end lost 6 bases, and 7 bases lay between the germline ends. CDR3 region: CASSLVGVNEQFF. In nucleotides, the CDR3 is TGTGCCAGCAGCTTAGTTGGGGTCAATGAGCAGTTCTTC.

This chain uses TRBV14 with TRBJ1-1; a weak D match, TRBD1 (5 bases). The CDR3 extends over 13 amino acids. Trimming stripped 1 base from V and 3 bases from J, with 6 bases between. Looked up from germline, CDR1 is SGHDN and CDR2 is FVKESK. The CDR3 DNA reads TGTGCCAGCAGCCAAGTAGGGGACACTGAAGCTTTCTTT. It encodes CASSQVGDTEAFF.

V is TRBV10-3 and J is TRBJ2-1, with TRBD1 matching 9 bases. CDR1 and CDR2 from the germline V gene are ENHRY and SYGVKD. CDR3 size: 14 residues. Losses at the gene ends were 3 bases for V and 12 bases for J; bases not matched to a gene: 9. The DNA of the CDR3 is TGTGCCATCAGTGAAGACCGGGACAGGGCGCGGCAGTTCTTC. Translating it yields CAISEDRDRARQFF.